Given below is one T cell receptor beta chain in context. Judged by its sample share, this clonotype qualifies as large (0.1 to 1%). Its binding antigen is unknown. No base quality information exists; no much larger clone differs at one position. Sequencer: Illumina MiSeq. In the source study's methods: The Shannon-Wiener index, computed in VDJtools, was used to measure repertoire diversity. Expanded TCRbeta clonotypes were defined as those with a clonotype frequency of at least 3. The raw public data were reprocessed by TCRdb itself: fastp quality trimming at Q25, MiXCR clonotype calling, in-frame beta chains only. Rows with one shared CDR3 protein collapse into an entry with the most common genes and DNA. These V and J calls originate from TCRdb's pipeline instead of the authors' own analysis. The sample includes about 490 distinct CDR3 sequences, with around 17% observed a single time. The top ten clones comprise 18% of the sample.

Bulk UMI-based TCR sequencing was performed on four sorted CD4+ memory subsets (TCM, TEM, IL-7Rhigh TEMRA, IL-7R- TEMRA) to test a precursor-effector relationship among CD4 cytotoxic T cells. Cells were obtained from peripheral blood mononuclear cells isolated from human blood. CDR1 and CDR2 (SEHNR, FQNEAQ) derive from the germline V gene (reference sequence). The CDR3 numbers 15 residues from cysteine through phenylalanine. Left in the record is the CDR3 DNA by itself, 45 bases read in frame from the first base. Unmatched junction bases come to 5, with V trimmed by 2 bases and J by 4 bases. The sample is drawn from a study of precursors of human CD4 cytotoxic T cells (dated by TCRdb to the late 2010s). Regarding the study in general: CD4+ memory subsets from 14 donors in total were covered by the bulk TCR-seq analysis. TCR-seq analysis of 14 donors yielded TCRalpha and TCRbeta chain sequences (table S7). Results the study describes overall, beyond this receptor: A bigger share of IL-7Rhigh TEMRA clonotypes consisted of expanded effector clonotypes than was the case for TEM or TCM clonotypes. IL-7Rhigh and IL-7R- TEMRA subsets showed more restricted TCR repertoires, with lower diversity and more expanded clonotypes, than TCM and TEM subsets. Only about 95% of the 14 donors were included in some bulk TCR-seq comparisons, which suggests that not every subset was available for every donor. According to the authors, a human observational design cannot definitively establish the direction of differentiation between precursor and effector cells.

The sequence derives from a human donor in good health. Sequencing was carried out using memory CD4+ T cells from blood (PBMCs). The chain links TRBV7-9 with TRBJ2-1; 7 junctional bases match TRBD2. The CDR3 region has the sequence CASSLSGAFYNEQFF. The DNA reads as follows: TGTGCCAGCAGCTTAAGCGGGGCCTTTTACAATGAGCAGTTCTTC.